The 31 T cell receptor beta chains in this list originate from one sample, sequenced in a study. TCRdb processed the 5' RACE reads anew with MiXCR; each CDR3 protein has one entry. Of about 46,000 distinct CDR3 sequences listed, more than 25% are singletons. Sequenced sample: naive CD4+ T cells sorted from blood. Subset noted: naive CD4+ T cells, CD4+CD45RA+CD25-. The receptor set was obtained from a female donor with breast cancer.

The V call is TRBV4-1, the J call TRBJ2-5; 9 bases map to TRBD2. With 2 bases clipped from V and 4 bases from J, the junction kept 2 bases outside the gene matches. The CDR3 spans 14 residues. Germline V CDR1 and CDR2: MGHRA, YSYEKL. CDR3 in amino acids: CASSQPGLAETQYF. DNA of the CDR3: TGCGCCAGCAGCCAACCGGGACTAGCAGAGACCCAGTACTTC.

The V and J genes are TRBV6-5 and TRBJ2-2; 10 positions agree with TRBD2. CDR3 size: 14 residues. CDR1 and CDR2 from the germline V gene are MNHEY and SVGAGI. V trimming: 10 bases; J trimming: 2 bases; junction bases outside the gene matches: 4. The CDR3 nucleotides read TGTGCCACACTAGCGGGGACCAACACCGGGGAGCTGTTTTTT. Amino acid sequence: CATLAGTNTGELFF.

In the case of this clonotype: A much larger clone sits a single nucleotide away, making a read error possible. The V and J genes are TRBV12-3 or TRBV12-4 and TRBJ1-2, with D maybe TRBD1 (6 bases). The CDR3 length is 12 residues. The V end lost 8 bases, the J end lost 8 bases, and 15 bases lay between the germline ends. The CDR3 is CASAAGGHGYTF. CDR3 DNA: TGTGCCAGCGCCGCCGGGGGACACGGCTACACCTTC.

Only a few counts were recorded for this clonotype. The chain employs TRBV12-3 or TRBV12-4 and TRBJ2-3; either TRBD1 or TRBD2 may fit D (6 bases each). This CDR3 has 15 residues. Trimming shortened V by 8 bases and J by 1 base, and 16 bases separated the two germline ends. This CDR3 is CASAWGASGTDTQYF. The CDR3, as DNA: TGTGCCAGCGCCTGGGGGGCTAGCGGCACAGATACGCAGTATTTT.

This chain joins TRBV29-1 and TRBJ2-1, with 10 bases lining up with TRBD2. The CDR3 length is 16 residues. V lost 4 bases to trimming and J lost 9 bases; unmatched junction nucleotides: 15. Germline loops: CDR1 SQVTM, CDR2 ANQGSEA. As DNA, the CDR3 is TGCAGCGTTGGAGCAGCTAGCGGGAGAGGTACGCGTGAGCAGTTCTTC. Translation gives CSVGAASGRGTREQFF.

The chain is built from TRBV5-1 and TRBJ1-2, with a possible D match to TRBD1 (5 bases). Germline V gene lookup returns CDR1 SGHRS and CDR2 YFSETQ. V was trimmed by 4 bases and J by 5 bases, leaving 18 bases between them. The CDR3 runs 15 residues. The CDR3 loop reads CASSLIPDGGYGYTF. CDR3 coding DNA: TGCGCCAGCAGCCTAATCCCGGATGGGGGTTATGGCTACACCTTC.

This clonotype was observed at least ten times. The rearrangement joins TRBV6-5 to TRBJ1-2; D is possibly TRBD1 (5 bases). Trimming took 2 bases from V and 3 from J, leaving 10 bases between them. CDR1 is MNHEY, CDR2 SVGAGI, per germline. The CDR3 contains 14 residues. The CDR3: CASSYEQGHYGYTF. CDR3 DNA sequence: TGTGCCAGCAGTTACGAGCAGGGCCACTATGGCTACACCTTC.

V gene TRBV2 combines with J gene TRBJ2-1; D is perhaps TRBD2 (6 bases). Between the trimmed V and J ends, which lost 5 bases and 8 bases, there was a span of 13 bases. The CDR3 has 13 residues. Germline CDR1 is SNHLY and CDR2 is FYNNEI. This chain's CDR3 is CASSPSGVDEQFF. CDR3 bases: TGTGCCAGCAGTCCGTCGGGGGTAGATGAGCAGTTCTTC.

The table lists this clonotype with many counts. V gene TRBV7-2 combines with J gene TRBJ2-3; tentatively, D is TRBD2 (6 bases). V was shortened by 1 base and J by 8 bases, with 16 bases between the two germline ends. Germline V gives CDR1 SGHTA, CDR2 FQGNSA. The CDR3 extends over 15 amino acids. CDR3 protein: CASSLVERAHGTQYF. The CDR3 nucleotides are TGTGCCAGCAGCTTAGTGGAGCGGGCACATGGTACGCAGTATTTT. The full variable domain, in which reference TRBV7-2 and TRBJ2-3 provide the parts outside the CDR3, is GAGVSQSPSNKVTEKGKDVELRCDPISGHTALYWYRQSLGQGLEFLIYFQGNSAPDKSGLPSDRFSAERTGGSVSTLTIQRTQQEDSAVYLCASSLVERAHGTQYFGPGTRLTVL.

The chain links TRBV20-1 to TRBJ2-5; 8 bases fit TRBD2. V trimming: 3 bases; J trimming: 4 bases; junction bases outside the gene matches: 10. The CDR3 covers 15 residues. Per germline, CDR1 DFQATT and CDR2 SNEGSKA (reference sequence). The CDR3 spells CSASGDSGTAETQYF. Written as DNA, the CDR3 is TGCAGTGCTAGTGGGGATAGCGGGACCGCAGAGACCCAGTACTTC.

This clonotype was counted only a few times. This chain uses TRBV29-1 with TRBJ2-7; D remains unclear. Per germline, CDR1 SQVTM and CDR2 ANQGSEA. Trimming cost V 6 bases and J 2 bases, with 14 bases left between them. The CDR3 length is 13 residues. CDR3 sequence reads: CSVLPIGTYEQYF. The DNA of the CDR3 is TGCAGCGTCCTTCCGATAGGGACCTACGAGCAGTACTTC.

This clonotype was counted a single time. This sequence joins TRBV5-4 and TRBJ2-7; perhaps TRBD1 as D (5 bases). Germline lookup yields CDR1 SGHNT and CDR2 YYREEE (reference sequence). There are 12 residues in the CDR3. The V end lost 4 bases, the J end lost 6 bases, and 11 bases lay between the germline ends. The CDR3 DNA reads as TGTGCCAGCAGCCCAGGGTTAGGCGAGCAGTACTTC. Protein sequence: CASSPGLGEQYF.

The CDR3 DNA reads TGCAGCGCGGAACGGGGTTTCGACACTGAAGCTTTCTTT. This gives the protein CSAERGFDTEAFF. The chain couples TRBV29-1 to TRBJ1-1; no definite D call. Germline V gene data show CDR1 as SQVTM and CDR2 as ANQGSEA. V gave up 7 bases and J gave up 3 bases, with 15 bases separating them. The CDR3 is 13 residues long.

The CDR3 spells CASSRDGGWRETQYF. CDR3 DNA sequence: TGTGCCAGCAGCCGTGACGGGGGCTGGAGAGAGACCCAGTACTTC. The chain carries TRBV7-3 and TRBJ2-5; D tentatively fits TRBD1 or TRBD2 (6 bases each). With 5 bases removed from V and 4 bases from J, the gap between germline ends came to 17 bases. Germline V gene sequence: CDR1 SGHTA, CDR2 FQGTGA. This CDR3 has 15 amino acids.

The V gene is TRBV24-1, the J gene TRBJ2-1; TRBD2 aligns across 9 bases. CDR3 length: 19 residues. Looked up from germline, CDR1 is KGHDR and CDR2 is SFDVKD. V trimming: 9 bases; J trimming: 0 bases; junction bases outside the gene matches: 17. The DNA for the CDR3 is TGTGCCACCCCAAGGACAGCACGCGGGAGGGTCCTCTCCTACAATGAGCAGTTCTTC. Protein sequence: CATPRTARGRVLSYNEQFF.

Points on this clonotype: One end of the junction does not line up with germline, which may come from a read error. The chain combines TRBV18 with TRBJ1-1; possibly TRBD1 for D (5 bases). The CDR3 runs to 13 residues. The germline V gene encodes CDR1 KGHSH and CDR2 LQKENI. The CDR3 DNA follows: TGTGCCAGCTCACCACCGCCGGGGGAAGATACTTCCTTT. It is translated as CASSPPPGEDTSF.

This clonotype came up a few times. V gene TRBV4-1 combines with J gene TRBJ1-1; TRBD1 matches 8 bases. J lost 6 bases, V lost 3 bases, and 9 bases had no gene match. Germline V gives CDR1 MGHRA, CDR2 YSYEKL. The CDR3 consists of 15 residues. CDR3 protein: CASSQPGQGGSEAFF. CDR3 in DNA: TGCGCCAGCAGCCAGCCTGGACAGGGTGGCTCTGAAGCTTTCTTT.

This clonotype appeared a few times. The chain has TRBV11-1 and TRBJ2-1; 7 bases agree with TRBD2. The V gene end was trimmed by 5 bases and the J gene end by 7 bases; junction bases not matched to a gene: 5. This CDR3 is built from 13 residues. Germline V gene lookup returns CDR1 SGHAT and CDR2 FQDESV (reference sequence). The CDR3 reads CASSRTSLNEQFF. CDR3 DNA sequence: TGTGCCAGCAGCCGGACTAGTTTAAATGAGCAGTTCTTC.

This clonotype has only a few counts. The chain has TRBV29-1 and TRBJ2-2; D possibly uses TRBD1 or TRBD2 (5 bases each). The germline V gene has CDR1 SQVTM and CDR2 ANQGSEA. V was pared by 7 bases and J by 2 bases, with 14 bases between. The CDR3 consists of 14 residues. The CDR3 protein is CSAMRGPNTGELFF. In nucleotides, the CDR3 is TGCAGCGCGATGAGGGGACCCAACACCGGGGAGCTGTTTTTT.

The chain recombines TRBV20-1 with TRBJ2-7; 10 bases agree with TRBD2. CDR1 DFQATT and CDR2 SNEGSKA come from the germline V gene (reference sequence). This CDR3 contains 16 residues. The junction had 5 bases not matched to a gene; V was cut back by 0 bases and J by 0 bases. The DNA of the CDR3 is TGCAGTGCTAGAGATCGTAGGACTAGCGGCTCCTACGAGCAGTACTTC. Protein sequence: CSARDRRTSGSYEQYF.

This clonotype was seen more than once but under ten times. J is TRBJ2-3 and V is TRBV6-5; D may correspond to TRBD1 or TRBD2 (5 bases each). This CDR3 is 17 amino acids long. Trimming pared 6 bases from V and 1 base from J, leaving 20 bases between. The germline V gene has CDR1 MNHEY and CDR2 SVGAGI. CDR3 in DNA: TGTGCCAGCAGCCCCGGGGCGGTGGTGTGGGGCACAGATACGCAGTATTTT. Translated: CASSPGAVVWGTDTQYF.

This clonotype was detected only a few times. V usage is TRBV9 and J usage is TRBJ1-1; possibly TRBD1 for D (5 bases). The V and J ends lost 2 bases and 3 bases respectively, with 20 bases between them. This CDR3 is built from 17 residues. CDR1 and CDR2 (germline): SGDLS, YYNGEE. CDR3 loop: CASSVEGQGSWDTEAFF. CDR3 coding DNA: TGTGCCAGCAGCGTCGAGGGGCAGGGCAGTTGGGACACTGAAGCTTTCTTT.

The chain has TRBV5-1 and TRBJ1-1; no firm D call. This CDR3 has 13 amino acids. Germline V gene sequence: CDR1 SGHRS, CDR2 YFSETQ. V lost 2 bases and J 3 bases, leaving 8 bases between the germline ends. The chain's CDR3 is CASSFPDYTEAFF. The CDR3 region has the DNA TGCGCCAGCAGCTTTCCGGATTACACTGAAGCTTTCTTT.

This clonotype was seen a few times. CDR3 coding DNA: TGTGCCACCAGTGATTGGTTCGGGACTAGCTTCAATGAGCAGTTCTTC. Protein: CATSDWFGTSFNEQFF. The rearrangement uses TRBV24-1 and TRBJ2-1, with TRBD2 identical over 9 bases. The germline CDR1 and CDR2 sequences are KGHDR and SFDVKD. V gave up 2 bases and J gave up 6 bases; unmatched junction bases: 7. CDR3 length: 16 amino acids.

Notes on this clonotype: Germline and junction disagree at one end, which may indicate a read error. This CDR3 reads CASSRDANAGELFF. In DNA, the CDR3 is TGCGCCAGCAGCCGGGACGCGAACGCCGGGGAGCTGTTTTTT. The gene calls are TRBV5-1 and TRBJ2-2; D may correspond to TRBD1 or TRBD2 (5 bases each). Germline lookup yields CDR1 SGHRS and CDR2 YFSETQ. This CDR3 comprises 14 residues.

A single count supports this clonotype. A clone one base away is much larger, so this may be a read error. V usage is TRBV2 and J usage is TRBJ1-4; no clear D. Germline values: CDR1 SNHLY, CDR2 FYNNEI. The CDR3 is 14 amino acids. In nucleotides, the CDR3 is TGTGCCAGCAACCAGGAGCTGGCTAATGAAGAACTGTTTTTT. This sequence encodes CASNQELANEELFF.

This clonotype was counted only a few times. This sequence joins TRBV5-1 and TRBJ2-3; 11 bases are shared with TRBD2. CDR1 SGHRS and CDR2 YFSETQ come from the germline V gene. V lost 4 bases and J lost 2; bases outside the gene matches: 9. The CDR3 covers 17 residues. This CDR3 reads CASSIRPGLADTDTQYF. Written as DNA, the CDR3 is TGCGCCAGCAGCATCAGACCGGGACTAGCGGACACAGATACGCAGTATTTT. Full variable domain (remainder filled in from reference TRBV5-1 and TRBJ2-3): KAGVTQTPRYLIKTRGQQVTLSCSPISGHRSVSWYQQTPGQGLQFLFEYFSETQRNKGNFPGRFSGRQFSNSRSEMNVSTLELGDSALYLCASSIRPGLADTDTQYFGPGTRLTVL.

This rearrangement joins TRBV5-1 to TRBJ2-7; the D gene is possibly TRBD2 (6 bases). Germline V gives CDR1 SGHRS, CDR2 YFSETQ. The V end lost 4 bases, the J end lost 7 bases, and 21 bases lay between the germline ends. The CDR3 loop spans 15 amino acids. CDR3 nucleotide sequence: TGCGCCAGCAGCCCGGAGGGTACAGGAACGGGTGAGCAGTACTTC. Residues: CASSPEGTGTGEQYF. Full variable domain (outside the CDR3, taken from reference TRBV5-1 and TRBJ2-7): KAGVTQTPRYLIKTRGQQVTLSCSPISGHRSVSWYQQTPGQGLQFLFEYFSETQRNKGNFPGRFSGRQFSNSRSEMNVSTLELGDSALYLCASSPEGTGTGEQYFGPGTRLTVT.

This clonotype came up a few times. This sequence joins TRBV30 and TRBJ2-1, with D unclear. The CDR3 is 12 residues long. Trimming took 2 bases from V and 6 from J, leaving 8 bases between them. CDR1 is GTSNPN, CDR2 SVGIG, per germline (reference sequence). CDR3 nucleotide sequence: TGTGCCTGGAGTACCCCTCTCAATGAGCAGTTCTTC. Amino acids: CAWSTPLNEQFF.

The chain is built from TRBV7-2 and TRBJ2-1; D uncertain. Trimming took off 4 bases at V and 8 bases at J, with 9 bases between the two ends. This CDR3 comprises 12 residues. Germline-derived CDR1 and CDR2 are SGHTA and FQGNSA. CDR3 nucleotide sequence: TGTGCCAGCAGCTCGCATCGCTATGAGCAGTTCTTC. This gives the protein CASSSHRYEQFF.

This chain joins TRBV10-3 and TRBJ1-2; no reliable D call. This CDR3 is built from 13 residues. Germline lookup yields CDR1 ENHRY and CDR2 SYGVKD. V was clipped by 8 bases and J by 4 bases, with 14 bases between them. The CDR3 sequence is CAIAGGAGYGYTF. The CDR3 DNA reads TGTGCCATCGCAGGAGGCGCGGGCTATGGCTACACCTTC.